One sample yielded the 31 T cell receptor beta chains listed below, sequenced in a study of beta chain features in type 1 diabetes (dated by TCRdb to 2016 to 2018). Summary of the overall study and its limitations: In all four CD4+ subsets, TCRB CDR3 length was moderately but significantly shorter in type 1 diabetes patients.

No cognate antigen is known for these TCRs. The library was made by the immunoSEQ multiplex PCR assay. The High Capacity cDNA Reverse Transcription Kit was used to reverse transcribe all of the isolated RNA, meaning that expressed TCRB transcripts were what got sequenced. Held by TCRdb, this immuneACCESS table contains in-frame sequences only and omits some clones. Under half of the omission traces to an unresolved V gene where checked; the cause of the rest is unknown. The table for this sample lists roughly 220,000 clones; 16% of them were counted only once. The top ten constitute 0.085% of the sample. The sample comprised naive CD4+ T cells from blood. The cell subset or site label for this specimen denotes: true naive CD4+ T cells. The receptors stem from a man aged 25 to 40 with type 1 diabetes.

The chain couples TRBV29-1 to TRBJ2-2, with D uncertain. Germline lookup yields CDR1 SQVTM and CDR2 ANQGSEA. The CDR3 contains 12 residues. Deletions cut 7 bases from V and 2 bases from J, with 8 bases between. The CDR3 here is CSAAINTGELFF. DNA of the CDR3: TGCAGCGCTGCTATCAACACCGGGGAGCTGTTTTTT.

DNA of the CDR3: TGTGCCAGCAGCAAAGGTCAGGGTATGGCTGAGCAGTTCTTC. This encodes CASSKGQGMAEQFF. The chain uses TRBV21-1 and TRBJ2-1; the D call TRBD1 from the table was never checked on the DNA. TRBV21-1 is given as a pseudogene. The CDR3 spans 14 residues.

The chain links TRBV6-6 to TRBJ2-1; 7 nucleotides agree with TRBD2. The CDR3 spans 16 residues. V lost 6 bases to trimming and J lost 0 bases; unmatched junction nucleotides: 8. The germline V gene encodes CDR1 MNHNY and CDR2 SVGAGI (reference sequence). CDR3 residues: CASSPWEGSSYNEQFF. Here the CDR3 DNA reads TGTGCCAGCAGCCCCTGGGAGGGGAGCTCCTACAATGAGCAGTTCTTC.

The rearrangement uses TRBV14 and TRBJ1-1, with 8 nucleotides matching TRBD1. V shed 4 bases and J 3 bases; nucleotides not matched to a gene: 7. This CDR3 has 15 amino acids. From germline, CDR1 is SGHDN and CDR2 FVKESK. CDR3 residues: CASSPWTGKDTEAFF. In DNA form, the CDR3 reads TGTGCCAGCAGCCCATGGACAGGGAAGGACACTGAAGCTTTCTTT.

This clone was counted a few times. The J gene is TRBJ1-1, the V gene TRBV18; maybe TRBD1 (5 bases). The V end lost 3 bases, the J end lost 1 base, and 6 bases lay between the germline ends. CDR1 is KGHSH, CDR2 LQKENI, per germline. This CDR3 spans 13 amino acids. The CDR3 sequence is CASSPGPNTEAFF. The CDR3 coding sequence is TGTGCCAGCTCACCGGGACCGAACACTGAAGCTTTCTTT.

The chain recombines TRBV4-3 with TRBJ2-2; D remains unclear. V lost 0 bases and J 6 bases, leaving 11 bases between the germline ends. Germline lookup yields CDR1 LGHNA and CDR2 YSLEER. This CDR3 contains 15 residues. The CDR3 bases are TGCGCCAGCAGCCAAGATGAGCAGGTGGCCGGGGAGCTGTTTTTT. Protein sequence: CASSQDEQVAGELFF.

This chain joins TRBV19 and TRBJ1-1; 9 bases align to TRBD1. Germline CDR1 LNHDA, CDR2 SQIVND (reference sequence). The CDR3 is 13 residues long. V was pared by 3 bases and J by 10 bases, with 6 bases of the junction left unmatched. The CDR3 sequence: CASSIRTGDSAFF. For the CDR3, the DNA is TGTGCCAGTAGTATCCGGACAGGGGATTCAGCTTTCTTT.

J is TRBJ1-4 and V is TRBV7-9; no definite D call. Germline assignment: CDR1 SEHNR and CDR2 FQNEAQ (reference sequence). The CDR3 has 14 amino acids. V lost 8 bases, J lost 0 bases, and 10 bases lay in between. CDR3 in amino acids: CASALRATNEKLFF. In nucleotides, the CDR3 is TGTGCCAGCGCGTTGCGGGCAACTAATGAAAAACTGTTTTTT.

This chain joins TRBV7-6 and TRBJ2-5, with D perhaps given as TRBD1 or TRBD2 (6 bases each). Trimming stripped 5 bases from V and 4 bases from J, with 11 bases between. CDR3 length: 13 amino acids. In germline, CDR1 is SGHVS, CDR2 FNYEAQ. The CDR3 region is CASSTGGRETQYF. The DNA of the CDR3 is TGTGCCAGCAGCACCGGGGGCAGAGAGACCCAGTACTTC.

The chain couples TRBV7-9 to TRBJ2-5; TRBD2 matches 9 bases. Germline assignment: CDR1 SEHNR and CDR2 FQNEAQ (reference sequence). V dropped 5 bases and J dropped 1; count of bases not matched to a gene: 5. This CDR3 comprises 15 residues. The CDR3 here is CASSPVTSGQETQYF. CDR3 coding DNA: TGTGCCAGCAGCCCTGTGACTAGCGGCCAAGAGACCCAGTACTTC. The complete variable domain, with remaining parts taken from reference TRBV7-9 and TRBJ2-5, reads DTGVSQNPRHKITKRGQNVTFRCDPISEHNRLYWYRQTLGQGPEFLTYFQNEAQLEKSRLLSDRFSAERPKGSFSTLEIQRTEQGDSAMYLCASSPVTSGQETQYFGPGTRLLVL.

This clone turned up a few times. The CDR3 here is CASSPRRELDTQYF. The CDR3 DNA reads as TGTGCCAGCTCACCTCGACGGGAGTTAGATACGCAGTATTTT. This sequence joins TRBV18 and TRBJ2-3, with D maybe TRBD2 (6 bases). Germline V gene sequence: CDR1 KGHSH, CDR2 LQKENI. The CDR3 is 14 amino acids. V shed 3 bases and J shed 5 bases, with 12 bases lying between them.

The chain employs TRBV10-3 and TRBJ2-7; 7 positions match TRBD2. J gave up 5 bases and V 6 bases, and 13 bases lay outside the gene matches. CDR1 ENHRY and CDR2 SYGVKD come from the germline V gene. The CDR3 consists of 15 residues. The CDR3 region has the DNA TGTGCCATCAGCCCCCGGAGCGGGAATAACGACGAGCAGTACTTC. Its translation is CAISPRSGNNDEQYF.

The chain combines TRBV7-2 with TRBJ2-5; TRBD2 matches 9 bases. The CDR3 has 17 residues. Losses at the gene ends were 5 bases for V and 7 bases for J; bases not matched to a gene: 17. Germline V CDR1 and CDR2: SGHTA, FQGNSA. The CDR3 bases are TGTGCCAGCAGCCAGCTCTCAATTCCGGGACTAGCTTTGACCCAGTACTTC. Its translation is CASSQLSIPGLALTQYF.

The chain carries TRBV10-3 and TRBJ2-1, with 8 bases fitting TRBD1. The CDR3 is made up of 15 amino acids. CDR1 is ENHRY, CDR2 SYGVKD, per germline. The junction had 8 bases not matched to a gene; V was cut back by 6 bases and J by 4 bases. DNA for the CDR3: TGTGCCATCAGCGCAGGGGGCGCGAGTTACAATGAGCAGTTCTTC. Amino acid sequence: CAISAGGASYNEQFF.

This clone was counted only a few times. V gene TRBV9 combines with J gene TRBJ2-2; TRBD2 matches 10 bases. CDR1 is SGDLS, CDR2 YYNGEE, per germline. CDR3 length: 16 amino acids. V lost 4 bases and J lost 2; bases outside the gene matches: 5. The chain's CDR3 is CASSSTSGLNTGELFF. The CDR3 DNA reads as TGTGCCAGCAGCTCGACTAGCGGGCTTAACACCGGGGAGCTGTTTTTT.

The chain employs TRBV4-1 and TRBJ2-3; 8 bases are shared with TRBD2. Germline CDR1 is MGHRA and CDR2 is YSYEKL. The CDR3 length is 15 residues. The V and J ends lost 11 bases and 3 bases, in that order; junction bases with no gene match: 13. CDR3 loop: CAHSGDRLATDTQYF. The DNA of the CDR3 is TGCGCCCATAGCGGGGATCGTCTAGCAACAGATACGCAGTATTTT.

This clone showed up just a few times. The CDR3 sequence: CASSLGLAGDADTQYF. In DNA, the CDR3 is TGTGCCAGCAGCTTAGGACTAGCGGGAGACGCAGATACGCAGTATTTT. The chain carries TRBV7-9 and TRBJ2-3; the match to TRBD2 covers 12 bases. The CDR3 contains 16 residues. V trimming: 1 base; J trimming: 4 bases; junction bases outside the gene matches: 3. Germline-derived CDR1 and CDR2 are SEHNR and FQNEAQ (reference sequence).

This clone came up a few times. The chain carries TRBV29-1 and TRBJ2-1; 7 positions match TRBD1. The CDR3 is 14 amino acids. J was trimmed by 4 bases and V by 6 bases; bases with no gene match: 9. Per the germline V gene, CDR1 is SQVTM and CDR2 is ANQGSEA. The CDR3 nucleotides are TGCAGCGTCTCGAACAGGGGACCTTACAATGAGCAGTTCTTC. Translated, it gives CSVSNRGPYNEQFF.

This clone was picked up a small number of times. The J gene is TRBJ2-7, the V gene TRBV6-1, with TRBD1 as a possible D gene (5 bases). The germline CDR1 and CDR2 sequences are MNHNS and SASEGT. The V end lost 2 bases, the J end lost 7 bases, and 6 bases lay between the germline ends. The CDR3 consists of 11 residues. For the CDR3, the DNA is TGTGCCAGCAGTGAAACAGGAGAGCAGTACTTC. Translation: CASSETGEQYF.

Only a few counts were recorded for this clone. The V and J genes are TRBV10-3 and TRBJ2-5, with D possibly TRBD1 on 5 matching bases. V was clipped by 3 bases and J by 1 base, with 12 bases between them. Germline V gives CDR1 ENHRY, CDR2 SYGVKD. CDR3 size: 15 residues. CDR3 loop: CAISDVGRAQETQYF. The CDR3 nucleotides read TGTGCCATCAGTGACGTGGGCAGGGCCCAAGAGACCCAGTACTTC.

The table lists this clone with a few counts. This sequence joins TRBV28 and TRBJ2-7; 8 bases are a match to TRBD1. The length of the CDR3 is 13 residues. The junction had 3 bases not matched to a gene; V was cut back by 7 bases and J by 1 base. Germline V lookup: CDR1 MDHEN, CDR2 SYDVKM. The DNA of the CDR3 is TGTGCCAGCATACGACAGGGGTCCTACGAGCAGTACTTC. Its protein product is CASIRQGSYEQYF.

Only a few counts were recorded for this clone. This chain links TRBV10-3 with TRBJ2-7; TRBD2 matches 9 bases. The CDR3 is 14 amino acids. Losses at the gene ends were 3 bases for V and 5 bases for J; bases not matched to a gene: 5. CDR1 ENHRY and CDR2 SYGVKD come from the germline V gene. CDR3 DNA: TGTGCCATCAGTGATAGCGGGAGTTTGGACGAGCAGTACTTC. It is translated as CAISDSGSLDEQYF.

J is TRBJ2-3 and V is TRBV7-9; D is unresolved. The germline V and J ends were trimmed by 6 bases and 3 bases, with 10 bases remaining between them. CDR1 SEHNR and CDR2 FQNEAQ come from the germline V gene (reference sequence). The length of the CDR3 is 13 residues. CDR3 residues: CASSPMATDTQYF. For the CDR3, the DNA is TGTGCCAGCAGTCCTATGGCGACAGATACGCAGTATTTT.

This clone was recorded a few times. The rearrangement uses TRBV9 and TRBJ2-1; D might be TRBD1 (5 bases). The V end was cut by 3 bases, the J end by 0 bases, with 10 bases between. CDR1 and CDR2 from the germline V gene are SGDLS and YYNGEE. The CDR3 length is 15 residues. CDR3 in DNA: TGTGCCAGCAGCGGTACAGGCAGCTCCTACAATGAGCAGTTCTTC. Translation gives CASSGTGSSYNEQFF.

The chain recombines TRBV4-3 with TRBJ1-5; a weak D match, TRBD1 (6 bases). Looked up from germline, CDR1 is LGHNA and CDR2 is YSLEER. The V end lost 0 bases, the J end lost 5 bases, and 11 bases lay between the germline ends. There are 15 residues in the CDR3. The CDR3 here is CASSQDRGGHQPQHF. The CDR3 nucleotides read TGCGCCAGCAGCCAAGACAGGGGAGGGCATCAGCCCCAGCATTTT.

The chain joins TRBV14 to TRBJ1-1; no definite D call. The CDR3 extends over 13 amino acids. The germline V and J ends were trimmed by 3 bases and 0 bases, with 5 bases remaining between them. CDR1 SGHDN and CDR2 FVKESK come from the germline V gene. The CDR3 region is CASSHSMNTEAFF. CDR3 bases: TGTGCCAGCAGCCACAGTATGAACACTGAAGCTTTCTTT.

The DNA of the CDR3 is TGTGCCGCGGACCAGGGTCTCAATCAGCCCCAGCATTTT. It yields the protein CAADQGLNQPQHF. This rearrangement joins TRBV30 to TRBJ1-5, with D possibly being TRBD1 (5 bases). This CDR3 region has 13 residues. Germline CDR1 and CDR2: GTSNPN and SVGIG (reference sequence). V shed 8 bases and J shed 3 bases, with 14 bases lying between them. The variable domain in full, completed from reference TRBV30 and TRBJ1-5, reads SQTIHQWPATLVQPVGSPLSLECTVEGTSNPNLYWYRQAAGRGLQLLFYSVGIGQISSEVPQNLSASRPQDRQFILSSKKLLLSDSGFYLCAADQGLNQPQHFGDGTRLSIL.

The sample holds a few counts of this clone. The chain links TRBV28 to TRBJ1-4, with D uncertain. V lost 6 bases and J lost 0, with 5 bases in between. Per germline, CDR1 MDHEN and CDR2 SYDVKM. The CDR3 is made up of 13 amino acids. CDR3 amino acids: CASRSATNEKLFF. CDR3 sequence (DNA): TGTGCCAGCAGGTCTGCAACTAATGAAAAACTGTTTTTT.

Only a few counts were recorded for this clone. Written as DNA, the CDR3 is TGCGCCAGCAGCCAAGGGCCAATCAGGGGACAGGGGGCAGAAGAGACCCAGTACTTC. This gives the protein CASSQGPIRGQGAEETQYF. This sequence joins TRBV4-3 and TRBJ2-5; 12 positions match TRBD1. CDR1 LGHNA and CDR2 YSLEER come from the germline V gene. The CDR3 totals 19 residues. Losses at the gene ends were 1 base for V and 3 bases for J; bases not matched to a gene: 12.

J is TRBJ1-2 and V is TRBV2; D uncertain. Trimming pared 10 bases from V and 7 bases from J, leaving 25 bases between. The CDR3 consists of 15 residues. Germline assignment: CDR1 SNHLY and CDR2 FYNNEI. CDR3 nucleotide sequence: TGTGCCACCTTACGGGCACCGGGCGAACTTGGTGGCTACACCTTC. As protein: CATLRAPGELGGYTF.

The chain is built from TRBV4-3 and TRBJ2-7; D perhaps matches TRBD2 (6 bases). This CDR3 region has 13 residues. The germline gives CDR1 LGHNA, CDR2 YSLEER. The germline V and J ends were trimmed by 5 bases and 0 bases, with 8 bases remaining between them. The CDR3 DNA sequence: TGCGCCAGCAGCGTCGGGAGCTCCTACGAGCAGTACTTC. Encoded protein: CASSVGSSYEQYF.